These T cell receptor beta chains were read from a single sample in a study of cytomegalovirus exposure and HLA in healthy donors. This table comes from immunoSEQ multiplex PCR, and its TCRdb copy is limited to in-frame clones, with some not included. This table holds 150,000 to 200,000 clones, about 90% found once. Sequencing input: PBMCs. These receptors all stem from a girl under two years old in good health and CMV-seronegative. Each CDR3 is given with its conserved first and last residue. Fields, in order: CDR3 protein, CDR3 DNA, V gene, D gene, J gene. D genes are given only for firm matches.

CDR3: CASAWTAGGRGEQFF; DNA: TGTGCCAGCGCCTGGACGGCGGGAGGTAGGGGTGAGCAGTTCTTC; V: TRBV7-3; D: TRBD2; J: TRBJ2-1
CDR3: CASRRLGSGTGELFF; DNA: TGTGCCAGCCGCAGATTGGGTAGCGGCACCGGGGAGCTGTTTTTT; V: TRBV7-8; D: -; J: TRBJ2-2
CDR3: CASSQVRDREDQPQHF; DNA: TGTGCCAGCAGCCAAGTTCGGGACAGGGAAGACCAGCCCCAGCATTTT; V: TRBV14; D: TRBD1; J: TRBJ1-5
CDR3: CASSVGGQGIYEQYF; DNA: TGTGCCAGCAGCGTAGGGGGACAGGGCATCTACGAGCAGTACTTC; V: TRBV9; D: TRBD1; J: TRBJ2-7
CDR3: CASSEVSRLDYEQYF; DNA: TGTGCCAGCAGTGAAGTCTCTAGACTGGACTACGAGCAGTACTTC; V: TRBV2; D: -; J: TRBJ2-7
CDR3: CASTRGGETQYF; DNA: TGTGCCAGCACTAGGGGGGGGGAGACCCAGTACTTC; V: TRBV6-5; D: -; J: TRBJ2-5
CDR3: CASRTGRGPAGAFF; DNA: TGTGCCAGCAGGACGGGCAGGGGGCCGGCTGGGGCTTTCTTT; V: TRBV2; D: TRBD1; J: TRBJ1-1
CDR3: CASSLGLADPGTGELFF; DNA: TGTGCCAGCAGCTTGGGACTAGCGGACCCTGGAACCGGGGAGCTGTTTTTT; V: TRBV5-4; D: TRBD2; J: TRBJ2-2
CDR3: CASSLAGTSGRGAETQYF; DNA: TGTGCCAGCAGCTTAGCCGGGACTAGCGGGAGAGGGGCAGAGACCCAGTACTTC; V: TRBV5-8; D: TRBD2; J: TRBJ2-5
CDR3: CASSQAPGSPSTDTQYF; DNA: TGTGCCAGCAGCCAAGCCCCCGGGAGCCCTAGCACAGATACGCAGTATTTT; V: TRBV4-2; D: -; J: TRBJ2-3
CDR3: CASSSVGGSSGNTIYF; DNA: TGTGCCAGCAGCTCGGTTGGCGGCAGCTCTGGAAACACCATATATTTT; V: TRBV7-6; D: -; J: TRBJ1-3
CDR3: CASSSGQGGEAFF; DNA: TGCGCCAGCAGCTCGGGACAGGGGGGTGAAGCTTTCTTT; V: TRBV5-1; D: TRBD1; J: TRBJ1-1
CDR3: CASSQTGTGGPEAFF; DNA: TGCGCCAGCAGCCAAACCGGGACAGGGGGCCCTGAAGCTTTCTTT; V: TRBV4-1; D: TRBD1; J: TRBJ1-1
CDR3: CASSTSRQGGREQYF; DNA: TGTGCCAGCAGTACGAGCCGACAGGGGGGACGCGAGCAGTACTTC; V: TRBV6-5; D: TRBD1; J: TRBJ2-7